The present entry profiles one T cell receptor (beta chain) with its context. This entry comes from a study of cytomegalovirus exposure and HLA in healthy donors. Primers included in the PCR were 60 Vbeta and 13 Jbeta primers. The repertoire was sequenced with immunoSEQ multiplex PCR; TCRdb's copy has only in-frame clones and lacks some. Of about 88,000 clones in the sample, 65% to 80% were seen once. Germline-derived CDR1 and CDR2 are SGDLS and YYNGEE. V was clipped by 4 bases and J by 4 bases; unmatched bases: 3. The CDR3 sequence is 15 residues long. This chain uses TRBV9 with TRBJ2-1; 12 bases align to TRBD2. The source is a woman aged 18-29 years in good health and CMV-seropositive. The specimen sequenced was PBMCs. CDR3 sequence reads: CASSSGLAGYNEQFF. CDR3 in DNA: TGTGCCAGCAGCTCAGGACTAGCGGGATACAATGAGCAGTTCTTC.